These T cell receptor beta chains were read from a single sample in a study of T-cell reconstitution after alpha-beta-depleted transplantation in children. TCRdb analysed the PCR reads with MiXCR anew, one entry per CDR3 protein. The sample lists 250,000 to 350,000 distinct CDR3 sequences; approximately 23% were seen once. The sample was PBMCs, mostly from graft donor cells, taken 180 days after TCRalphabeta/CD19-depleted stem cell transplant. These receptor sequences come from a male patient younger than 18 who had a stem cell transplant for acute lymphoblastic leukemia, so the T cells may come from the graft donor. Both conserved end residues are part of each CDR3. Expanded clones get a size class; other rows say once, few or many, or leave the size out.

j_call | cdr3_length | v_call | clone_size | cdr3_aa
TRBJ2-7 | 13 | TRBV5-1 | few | CASSSVTSGPDYF
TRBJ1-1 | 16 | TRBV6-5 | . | CASSSGSVAMNTEAFF
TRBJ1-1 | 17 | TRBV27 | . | CASSLSLDFFMNTEAFF
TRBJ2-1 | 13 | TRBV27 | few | CASRASGVYEQFF
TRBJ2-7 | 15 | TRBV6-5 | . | CASSYSAAMSYEQYF
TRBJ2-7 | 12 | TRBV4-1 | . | CASSHSRGEQYF
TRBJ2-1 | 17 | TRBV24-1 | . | CATSDPPGTGGGYAQFF
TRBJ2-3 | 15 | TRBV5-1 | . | CASSLGVAGADTQYF
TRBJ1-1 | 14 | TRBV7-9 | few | CASSPALRNTEAFF
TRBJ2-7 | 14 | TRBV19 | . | CASRGQLGRYEQYF
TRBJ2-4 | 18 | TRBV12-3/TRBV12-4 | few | CASSLREGRLLAKNIQYF
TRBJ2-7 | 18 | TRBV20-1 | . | CSAEFPGLAGLSSYEQYF
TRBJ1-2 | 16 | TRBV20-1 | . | CSAARDLGAANYGYTF
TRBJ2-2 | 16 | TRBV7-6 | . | CASSPLSSGIAGELFF
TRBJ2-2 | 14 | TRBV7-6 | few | CASSELTGTGELFF
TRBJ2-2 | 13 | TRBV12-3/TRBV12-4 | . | CASRSLNTGELFF
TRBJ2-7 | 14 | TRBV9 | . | CASSVGAASDEQYF
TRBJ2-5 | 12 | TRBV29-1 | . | CSSLGVEETQYF
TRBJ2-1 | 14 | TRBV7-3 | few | CASSSSSNYNEQFF
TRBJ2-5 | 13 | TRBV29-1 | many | CSVAGAYQETQYF
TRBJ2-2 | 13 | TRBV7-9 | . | CASSPEITGELFF
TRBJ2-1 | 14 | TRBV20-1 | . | CSASGTGDYNEQFF
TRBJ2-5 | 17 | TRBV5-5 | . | CASSRRWGRTGGETQYF
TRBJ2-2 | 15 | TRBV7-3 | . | CASSHSGTLTGELFF
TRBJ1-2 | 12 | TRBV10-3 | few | CAISGNNYGYTF
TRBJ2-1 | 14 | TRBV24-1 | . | CATRSPGLGNEQFF
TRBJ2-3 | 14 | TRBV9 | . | CASSVVSDTDTQYF
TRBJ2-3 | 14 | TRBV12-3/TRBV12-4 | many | CASRTGLGTDTQYF
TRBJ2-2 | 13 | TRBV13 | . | CASSSRGRDELFF
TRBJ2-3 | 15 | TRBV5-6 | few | CASSSPRVLTDTQYF
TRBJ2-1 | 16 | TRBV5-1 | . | CASSMRGLAGSGEQFF
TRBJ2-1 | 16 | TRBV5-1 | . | CASSAPGLAPYNEQFF
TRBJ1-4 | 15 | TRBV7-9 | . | CASSLTQGSNEKLFF
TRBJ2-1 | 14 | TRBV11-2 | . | CASSPLWAPHEQFF
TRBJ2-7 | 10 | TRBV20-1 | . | CSASWDVQYF
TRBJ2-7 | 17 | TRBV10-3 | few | CAISDPDPLTGGYEQYF
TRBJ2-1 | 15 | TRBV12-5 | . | CASGLDRVSDNEQFF
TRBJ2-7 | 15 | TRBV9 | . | CASSTDSQSWDEQYF
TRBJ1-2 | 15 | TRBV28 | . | CASSLAETVVYGYTF
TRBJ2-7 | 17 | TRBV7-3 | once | CASSLRSPGQGIYEQYF
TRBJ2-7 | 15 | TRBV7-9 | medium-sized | CASTRTGTGAGEQYF
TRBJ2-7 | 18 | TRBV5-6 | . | CASSSPTPQYPLTYEQYF
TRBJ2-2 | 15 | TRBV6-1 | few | CASRPLAANTGELFF
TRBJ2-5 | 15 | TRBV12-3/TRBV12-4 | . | CASSGLSGGEETQYF
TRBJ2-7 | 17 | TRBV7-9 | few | CASSLQFQREGTYEQYF
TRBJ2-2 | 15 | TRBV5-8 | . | CASKSGRGNTGELFF
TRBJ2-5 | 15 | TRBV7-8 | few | CASSLGSGRLETQYF
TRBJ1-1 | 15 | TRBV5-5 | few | CASRLTGTMNTEAFF
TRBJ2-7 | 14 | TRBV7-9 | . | CASSFRQASYEQYF
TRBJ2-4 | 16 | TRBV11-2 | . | CASSPRLVLAKNIQYF
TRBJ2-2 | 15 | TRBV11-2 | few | CASSDRSGSSGELFF
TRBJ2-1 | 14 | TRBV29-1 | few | CSAGRRLAYNEQFF
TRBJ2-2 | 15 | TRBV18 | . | CASSPRQGLTGELFF
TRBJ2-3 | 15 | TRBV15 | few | CATSRSGTVTDTQYF
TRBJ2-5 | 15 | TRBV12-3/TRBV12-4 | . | CASSLKALASETQYF
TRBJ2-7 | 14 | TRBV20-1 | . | CSAAPPGLSYEQYF